Listed below are T cell receptor beta chains from one sample, sequenced in a study of cytomegalovirus exposure and HLA in healthy donors. Only in-frame clones appear in the TCRdb table, and some are missing; sequencing was by immunoSEQ multiplex PCR. The sample has about 280,000 clones; roughly 90% are singletons. Sequencing input: PBMCs. The receptors derive from a woman younger than 35 in good health and CMV-seronegative. Both conserved end residues are part of each CDR3. The D gene is left open where the match is weak. Expanded clones get a size class; other rows say once, few or many, or leave the size out.

size,J,V,length,D,CDR3,DNA
-,TRBJ2-7,TRBV5-4,15,TRBD1,CASSSGTGPSYEQYF,TGTGCCAGCAGCTCGGGGACAGGGCCTTCCTACGAGCAGTACTTC
-,TRBJ2-1,TRBV9,16,TRBD1,CASSDGTGVVNNEQFF,TGTGCCAGCAGCGACGGGACAGGGGTAGTTAACAATGAGCAGTTCTTC
-,TRBJ2-1,TRBV28,15,TRBD2,CASSLGLAGTNEQFF,TGTGCCAGCAGTTTAGGACTAGCGGGAACAAATGAGCAGTTCTTC
-,TRBJ2-7,TRBV19,15,TRBD2,CASSPLAGGSYEQYF,TGTGCCAGTTCCCCCCTAGCGGGAGGGTCCTACGAGCAGTACTTC
-,TRBJ2-1,TRBV5-1,15,TRBD2,CASSNLAGGYNEQFF,TGCGCCAGCAGCAACCTAGCGGGGGGCTACAATGAGCAGTTCTTC
-,TRBJ2-1,TRBV6-5,13,-,CASSYLGSNEQFF,TGTGCCAGCAGTTATCTCGGGAGTAATGAGCAGTTCTTC
-,TRBJ1-5,TRBV6-1,14,TRBD1,CASSRTGATQPQHF,TGTGCCAGCAGCCGGACAGGGGCAACTCAGCCCCAGCATTTT
-,TRBJ2-2,TRBV28,19,TRBD2,CASSLGGLAGDGGTGELFF,TGTGCCAGCAGCCTCGGTGGCCTAGCGGGAGATGGAGGCACCGGGGAGCTGTTTTTT
-,TRBJ2-5,TRBV9,16,TRBD2,CASSEPLAGGEETQYF,TGTGCCAGCAGCGAACCTCTAGCGGGAGGGGAAGAGACCCAGTACTTC
-,TRBJ1-2,TRBV7-9,12,-,CASSWDTGGYTF,TGTGCCAGCAGCTGGGACACCGGTGGCTACACCTTC
-,TRBJ1-1,TRBV7-8,17,-,CASSLATHRGRDTEAFF,TGTGCCAGCAGCTTAGCGACTCACCGGGGGAGGGACACTGAAGCTTTCTTT
-,TRBJ2-4,TRBV29-1,14,TRBD2,CSILAGGPKNIQYF,TGCAGCATTTTAGCGGGAGGGCCCAAAAACATTCAGTACTTC
-,TRBJ2-1,TRBV7-9,15,TRBD1,CASSLQGAINNEQFF,TGTGCCAGCAGTCTTCAGGGGGCGATTAACAATGAGCAGTTCTTC
-,TRBJ2-7,TRBV6-6,12,-,CASSSGLYEQYF,TGTGCCAGCAGTTCAGGCCTCTACGAGCAGTACTTC
-,TRBJ2-7,TRBV11-1,14,TRBD1,CASETGTGVYEQYF,TGTGCCAGCGAAACCGGGACAGGGGTCTATGAGCAGTACTTC
-,TRBJ2-3,TRBV2,11,-,CASSGGDTQYF,TGTGCCAGCAGTGGCGGTGATACGCAGTATTTT
-,TRBJ2-7,TRBV7-9,15,TRBD1,CASSLFRDRGYEQYF,TGTGCCAGCAGCTTATTTCGGGACAGGGGCTACGAGCAGTACTTC
-,TRBJ2-3,TRBV6-1,17,TRBD2,CASSESPLAGLADTQYF,TGTGCCAGCAGTGAGTCCCCACTAGCGGGATTGGCAGATACGCAGTATTTT
-,TRBJ1-2,TRBV4-1,16,TRBD1,CASSQELGQEYYGYTF,TGCGCCAGCAGCCAAGAGTTGGGACAGGAGTACTATGGCTACACCTTC
-,TRBJ2-1,TRBV10-2,14,TRBD2,CASKGTSGNNEQFF,TGCGCCAGCAAGGGGACTAGCGGTAACAATGAGCAGTTCTTC
-,TRBJ2-2,TRBV7-6,15,-,CASSLTAGPTGELFF,TGTGCCAGCAGCTTAACTGCGGGCCCGACCGGGGAGCTGTTTTTT
-,TRBJ1-1,TRBV28,15,TRBD1,CASSSQGQGWTEAFF,TGTGCCAGCAGTTCACAGGGACAGGGGTGGACTGAAGCTTTCTTT
-,TRBJ1-5,TRBV19,13,-,CASRDSLGQPQHF,TGTGCCAGTAGAGACAGTTTAGGGCAGCCCCAGCATTTT
-,TRBJ2-7,TRBV7-2,14,-,CASSFLAGPTEQYF,TGTGCCAGCAGCTTCCTGGCGGGTCCTACCGAGCAGTACTTC
-,TRBJ1-6,TRBV28,15,-,CASITGSSYNSPLHF,TGTGCCAGCATTACAGGGAGCTCCTATAATTCACCCCTCCACTTT
-,TRBJ2-2,TRBV13,14,TRBD2,CASKSGSLPGELFF,TGTGCCAGCAAGAGCGGGAGTCTTCCCGGGGAGCTGTTTTTT
-,TRBJ1-5,TRBV6-5,15,TRBD1,CASRHGQGSNQPQHF,TGTGCCAGCAGACATGGACAGGGGAGCAATCAGCCCCAGCATTTT
-,TRBJ1-2,TRBV5-1,16,TRBD1,CASSDRPTGGNDGYTF,TGCGCCAGCAGCGACCGCCCGACAGGGGGGAACGATGGCTACACCTTC
-,TRBJ1-3,TRBV6-5,14,-,CASGLGSSGNTIYF,TGTGCCAGCGGCCTAGGGAGCTCTGGAAACACCATATATTTT
-,TRBJ2-1,TRBV6-4,13,TRBD2,CASSLAGGDEQFF,TGTGCCAGCAGCCTAGCGGGCGGGGATGAGCAGTTCTTC
-,TRBJ2-3,TRBV5-1,14,TRBD1,CASSWDSLTDTQYF,TGCGCCAGCAGCTGGGACAGCCTCACAGATACGCAGTATTTT
-,TRBJ2-7,TRBV5-6,11,-,CASSLGAEQYF,TGTGCCAGCAGCTTGGGAGCGGAGCAGTACTTC
-,TRBJ2-1,TRBV19,15,TRBD2,CATQRLAGGSHEQFF,TGTGCCACCCAGAGACTAGCGGGGGGTTCGCATGAGCAGTTCTTC
-,TRBJ2-7,TRBV28,16,TRBD1,CASRELTGERSYEQYF,TGTGCCAGCAGGGAATTGACAGGGGAGAGATCCTACGAGCAGTACTTC
-,TRBJ2-7,TRBV5-8,16,TRBD1,CASSRGRVGGPYEQYF,TGTGCCAGCAGCAGGGGGCGGGTAGGAGGACCCTACGAGCAGTACTTC
-,TRBJ2-7,TRBV19,13,-,CASSTGLHYEQYF,TGTGCCAGTAGTACTGGACTGCACTACGAGCAGTACTTC
-,TRBJ1-3,TRBV5-1,13,TRBD1,CASKQGDGNTIYF,TGCGCCAGCAAACAGGGGGATGGAAACACCATATATTTT
-,TRBJ1-5,TRBV10-3,14,-,CATQTDYSNQPQHF,TGTGCCACCCAGACAGATTATAGCAATCAGCCCCAGCATTTT
-,TRBJ2-1,TRBV27,16,TRBD2,CASSLFGGRANNEQFF,TGTGCCAGCAGTTTATTTGGCGGGAGGGCCAACAATGAGCAGTTCTTC
few,TRBJ1-5,TRBV6-5,15,-,CASSKNRVGNQPQHF,TGTGCCAGCAGTAAAAACAGGGTTGGCAATCAGCCCCAGCATTTT
-,TRBJ1-4,TRBV6-1,15,-,CASSEQQLSNEKLFF,TGTGCCAGCAGCGAGCAACAGTTGAGTAATGAAAAACTGTTTTTT
-,TRBJ1-5,TRBV5-8,15,-,CASSLVASSNQPQHF,TGTGCCAGCAGCTTGGTTGCGAGTAGCAATCAGCCCCAGCATTTT